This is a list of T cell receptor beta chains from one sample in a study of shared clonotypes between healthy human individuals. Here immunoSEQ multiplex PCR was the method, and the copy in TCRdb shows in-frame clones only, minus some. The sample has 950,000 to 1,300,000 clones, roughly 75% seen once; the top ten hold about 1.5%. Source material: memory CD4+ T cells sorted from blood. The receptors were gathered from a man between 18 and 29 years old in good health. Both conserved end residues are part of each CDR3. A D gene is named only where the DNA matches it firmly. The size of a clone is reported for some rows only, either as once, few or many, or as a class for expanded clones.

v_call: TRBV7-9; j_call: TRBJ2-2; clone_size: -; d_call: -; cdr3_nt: TGTGCCAGCAGCCCCAGGGACAAGGGACATCCGAACACCGGGGAGCTGTTTTTT; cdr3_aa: CASSPRDKGHPNTGELFF
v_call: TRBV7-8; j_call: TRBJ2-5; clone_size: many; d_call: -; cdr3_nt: TGTGCCAGCAGCTTGGGTACGGGGACCCAGTACTTC; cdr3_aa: CASSLGTGTQYF
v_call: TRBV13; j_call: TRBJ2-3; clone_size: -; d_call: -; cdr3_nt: TGTGCCAGCAGCTCAGGGTCCTTTTCGGGTACGCAGTATTTT; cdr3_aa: CASSSGSFSGTQYF
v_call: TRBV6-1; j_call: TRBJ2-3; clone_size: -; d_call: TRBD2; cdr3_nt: TGTGCCAGCAGTGAGATTAGCGGGGGGGCCAGAGATACGCAGTATTTT; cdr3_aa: CASSEISGGARDTQYF
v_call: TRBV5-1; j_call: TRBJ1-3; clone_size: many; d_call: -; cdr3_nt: TGCGCCAGCAGCCTGGCCCGGGGGCGCGCAGGAAACACCATATATTTT; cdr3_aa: CASSLARGRAGNTIYF
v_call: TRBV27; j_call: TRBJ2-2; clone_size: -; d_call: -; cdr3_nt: TGTGCCAGCAGTCCAAACAGGAGGGGGGAGCTGTTTTTT; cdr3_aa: CASSPNRRGELFF
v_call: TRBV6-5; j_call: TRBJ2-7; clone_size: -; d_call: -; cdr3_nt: TGTGCCAGCACTCGGGACGGTCCTAGCTCCTACGAGCAGTACTTC; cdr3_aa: CASTRDGPSSYEQYF
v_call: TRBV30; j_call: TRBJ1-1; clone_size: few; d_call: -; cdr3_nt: TGTGCCTGGAGTCAACTGAACACTGAAGCTTTCTTT; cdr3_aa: CAWSQLNTEAFF
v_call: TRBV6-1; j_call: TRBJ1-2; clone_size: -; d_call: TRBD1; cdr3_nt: TGTGCCAGCAGTGAAACCCCGGGACAGGCCTATTTACTTCGTGGCTACACCTTC; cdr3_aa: CASSETPGQAYLLRGYTF
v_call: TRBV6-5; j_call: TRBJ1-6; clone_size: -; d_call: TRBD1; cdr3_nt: TGTGCCAGCCGAAAAGAGGGGGCCCAGTCACCCCTCCACTTT; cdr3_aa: CASRKEGAQSPLHF
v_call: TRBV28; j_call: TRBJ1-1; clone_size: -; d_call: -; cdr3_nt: TGTGCCAGCAGCTCAGGGATGGTAACTGAAGCTTTCTTT; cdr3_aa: CASSSGMVTEAFF
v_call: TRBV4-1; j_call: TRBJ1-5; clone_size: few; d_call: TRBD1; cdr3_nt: TGCGCCAGCAGCGGCAGTGACAGGGGGAATCAGCCCCAGCATTTT; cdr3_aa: CASSGSDRGNQPQHF
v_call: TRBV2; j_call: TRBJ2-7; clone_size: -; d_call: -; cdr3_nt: TGTGCCAGCAGACAGTACTCCTTCTACGAGCAGTACTTC; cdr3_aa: CASRQYSFYEQYF
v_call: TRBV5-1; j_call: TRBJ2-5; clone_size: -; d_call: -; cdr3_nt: TGCGCCAGCAGCAGGGCGGGACTCTTCCAAGAGACCCAGTACTTC; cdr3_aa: CASSRAGLFQETQYF
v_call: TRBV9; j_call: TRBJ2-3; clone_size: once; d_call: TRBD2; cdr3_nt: TGTGCCAGCAGCGTCACTAGCGGGGGACCCGGACGGGGCACAGATACGCAGTATTTT; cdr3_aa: CASSVTSGGPGRGTDTQYF
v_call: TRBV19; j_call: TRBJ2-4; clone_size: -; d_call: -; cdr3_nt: TGTGCCAGTAGTAGCCGGCCAAACATTCAGTACTTC; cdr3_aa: CASSSRPNIQYF
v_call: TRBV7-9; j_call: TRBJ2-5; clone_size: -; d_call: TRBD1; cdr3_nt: TGTGCCAGCAGCCTCGGACAGGGGGCGTTGGAGACCCAGTACTTC; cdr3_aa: CASSLGQGALETQYF
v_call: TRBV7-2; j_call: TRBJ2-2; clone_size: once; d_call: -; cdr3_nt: TGTGCCAGCAGACCTACAGGGCTTACAGGCCTTACGAACACCGGGGAGCTGTTTTTT; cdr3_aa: CASRPTGLTGLTNTGELFF
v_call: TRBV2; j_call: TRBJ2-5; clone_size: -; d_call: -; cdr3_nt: TGTGCCAGCAGGAAGGGGATCCAAGAGACCCAGTACTTC; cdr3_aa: CASRKGIQETQYF
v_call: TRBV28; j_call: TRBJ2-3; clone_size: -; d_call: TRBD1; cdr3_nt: TGTGCCAGCAGTTTATGGGGACAGGGGGCCCGAGATACGCAGTATTTT; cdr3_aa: CASSLWGQGARDTQYF
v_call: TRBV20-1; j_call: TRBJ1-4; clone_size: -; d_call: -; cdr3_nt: TGCAGTGCCACTCACGGGGAAAAACTGTTTTTT; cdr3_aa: CSATHGEKLFF
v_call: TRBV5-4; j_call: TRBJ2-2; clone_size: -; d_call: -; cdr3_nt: TGTGCCACCTCAAAGCCCGGACAGACCACCGGGGAGCTGTTTTTT; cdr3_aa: CATSKPGQTTGELFF
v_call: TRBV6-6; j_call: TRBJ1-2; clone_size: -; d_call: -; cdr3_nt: TGTGCCAGCAGTTACACAGGGCAATCCGGCTACACCTTC; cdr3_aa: CASSYTGQSGYTF
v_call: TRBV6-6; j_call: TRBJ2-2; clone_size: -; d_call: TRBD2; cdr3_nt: TGTGCCACCCAGACTAGCGGGAGGTCCGGGGAGCTGTTTTTT; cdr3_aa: CATQTSGRSGELFF